This T cell receptor beta chain was retrieved from a study of T cell responses to AZD1222 COVID-19 vaccine. Study information: Some second doses came at about 4 weeks and others at about 12 weeks; these were pooled. Study outcomes and limitations: It should be noted that donors were predominantly white British and more often female, and clonal diversity was possibly underestimated.

Germline V lookup: CDR1 LNHDA, CDR2 SQIVND (reference sequence). Trimming removed 6 bases from V and 1 base from J, with 17 bases in between. There are 16 residues in the CDR3. Profiled with immunoSEQ multiplex PCR; TCRdb holds only in-frame clones, not every one. The sample has some 97,000 clones, roughly 89% seen once; the top ten hold less than 20%. Note on this clone: Its antigen remains unknown.

The sequence was collected from an adult in good health. The chain recombines TRBV19 with TRBJ2-3; possible D gene TRBD1, 6 bases. Sequenced material: peripheral blood, taken on day 0 of AZD1222 vaccination. This CDR3 reads CASSNRAGVGTDTQYF. The CDR3 region has the DNA TGTGCCAGTAGCAATAGGGCAGGGGTCGGCACAGATACGCAGTATTTT.